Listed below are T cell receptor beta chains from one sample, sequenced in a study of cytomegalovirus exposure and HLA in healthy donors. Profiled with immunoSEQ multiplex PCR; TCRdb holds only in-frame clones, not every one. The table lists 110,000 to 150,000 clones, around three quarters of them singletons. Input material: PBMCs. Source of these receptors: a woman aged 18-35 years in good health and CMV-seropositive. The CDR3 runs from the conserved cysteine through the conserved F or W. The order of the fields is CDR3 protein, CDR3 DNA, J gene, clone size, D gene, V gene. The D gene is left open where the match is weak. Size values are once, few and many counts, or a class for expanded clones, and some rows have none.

CDR3aa: CASSIASPYGYTF; CDR3nt: TGTGCCAGTAGTATAGCCTCCCCCTATGGCTACACCTTC; j_gene: TRBJ1-2; abundance: NA; d_gene: NA; v_gene: TRBV19
CDR3aa: CASRTSRQGARETQYF; CDR3nt: TGTGCCAGCAGAACTTCTCGACAGGGGGCTAGGGAGACCCAGTACTTC; j_gene: TRBJ2-5; abundance: NA; d_gene: TRBD1; v_gene: TRBV28
CDR3aa: CASSIPYRETYNSPLHF; CDR3nt: TGTGCCAGTAGTATCCCGTACAGGGAGACCTATAATTCACCCCTCCACTTT; j_gene: TRBJ1-6; abundance: NA; d_gene: NA; v_gene: TRBV19
CDR3aa: CASSPQGVSGNTIYF; CDR3nt: TGTGCCAGCAGTCCACAGGGCGTCTCTGGAAACACCATATATTTT; j_gene: TRBJ1-3; abundance: NA; d_gene: NA; v_gene: TRBV6-5
CDR3aa: CASSMGGPRAIGYTF; CDR3nt: TGTGCCAGCAGTATGGGGGGGCCAAGGGCCATTGGCTACACCTTC; j_gene: TRBJ1-2; abundance: NA; d_gene: NA; v_gene: TRBV25-1
CDR3aa: CASGNVPGLSADTQYF; CDR3nt: TGCGCCAGCGGCAACGTCCCGGGACTCTCCGCGGATACGCAGTATTTT; j_gene: TRBJ2-3; abundance: NA; d_gene: NA; v_gene: TRBV5-1
CDR3aa: CASSFPDRPPYEQYF; CDR3nt: TGTGCCAGCAGCTTTCCGGACAGGCCCCCCTACGAGCAGTACTTC; j_gene: TRBJ2-7; abundance: NA; d_gene: TRBD1; v_gene: TRBV7-9
CDR3aa: CAISESETSGIFYNEQFF; CDR3nt: TGTGCCATCAGTGAGTCCGAGACTAGCGGGATATTCTACAATGAGCAGTTCTTC; j_gene: TRBJ2-1; abundance: NA; d_gene: TRBD2; v_gene: TRBV10-3
CDR3aa: CASSLGGTGEADTQYF; CDR3nt: TGTGCCAGCAGCTTAGGAGGGACAGGGGAAGCAGATACGCAGTATTTT; j_gene: TRBJ2-3; abundance: NA; d_gene: TRBD1; v_gene: TRBV7-2
CDR3aa: CASSLLAGDTQYF; CDR3nt: TGTGCCAGCAGCTTACTAGCAGGAGATACGCAGTATTTT; j_gene: TRBJ2-3; abundance: NA; d_gene: NA; v_gene: TRBV7-7
CDR3aa: CASSQDSRGGSPLHF; CDR3nt: TGCGCCAGCAGCCAAGATTCCAGGGGTGGTTCACCCCTCCACTTT; j_gene: TRBJ1-6; abundance: NA; d_gene: NA; v_gene: TRBV4-1
CDR3aa: CASSLLGTSTDTQYF; CDR3nt: TGTGCCAGCAGCCTTCTCGGGACTAGCACAGATACGCAGTATTTT; j_gene: TRBJ2-3; abundance: once; d_gene: NA; v_gene: TRBV6-5
CDR3aa: CASSLPSGDSGTQYF; CDR3nt: TGTGCCAGCAGTTTGCCTAGCGGGGACTCAGGTACGCAGTATTTT; j_gene: TRBJ2-3; abundance: NA; d_gene: TRBD2; v_gene: TRBV28
CDR3aa: CASSPGQGGRYEQYF; CDR3nt: TGTGCCAGCAGCCCCGGACAGGGGGGGCGTTACGAGCAGTACTTC; j_gene: TRBJ2-7; abundance: NA; d_gene: TRBD1; v_gene: TRBV5-4
CDR3aa: CSVGQGPYNEQFF; CDR3nt: TGCAGCGTTGGACAGGGGCCCTACAATGAGCAGTTCTTC; j_gene: TRBJ2-1; abundance: NA; d_gene: TRBD1; v_gene: TRBV29-1
CDR3aa: CASSLQYSGNTIYF; CDR3nt: TGTGCCAGCAGCCTCCAGTACTCTGGAAACACCATATATTTT; j_gene: TRBJ1-3; abundance: NA; d_gene: NA; v_gene: TRBV28
CDR3aa: CASSPDREVSPLHF; CDR3nt: TGTGCCAGCAGTCCCGACAGGGAGGTTTCACCCCTCCACTTT; j_gene: TRBJ1-6; abundance: few; d_gene: TRBD1; v_gene: TRBV6-1
CDR3aa: CASSQMTFSVGPQHF; CDR3nt: TGTGCCAGCAGTCAAATGACTTTTAGTGTTGGGCCCCAGCATTTT; j_gene: TRBJ1-5; abundance: NA; d_gene: NA; v_gene: TRBV28
CDR3aa: CASSLGGQGEFF; CDR3nt: TGTGCCAGCAGTTTAGGGGGACAGGGTGAATTCTTC; j_gene: TRBJ2-1; abundance: NA; d_gene: TRBD1; v_gene: TRBV2
CDR3aa: CASSLTGGRGNQPQHF; CDR3nt: TGTGCCAGCAGCTTGACGGGGGGCAGGGGCAATCAGCCCCAGCATTTT; j_gene: TRBJ1-5; abundance: NA; d_gene: NA; v_gene: TRBV7-6
CDR3aa: CASSSRRENTGELFF; CDR3nt: TGTGCCAGCAGTTCTAGGCGAGAGAACACCGGGGAGCTGTTTTTT; j_gene: TRBJ2-2; abundance: NA; d_gene: NA; v_gene: TRBV7-6
CDR3aa: CASSLGRPVAGADHYGYTF; CDR3nt: TGTGCCAGCAGCTTAGGGCGGCCAGTTGCAGGGGCCGACCACTATGGCTACACCTTC; j_gene: TRBJ1-2; abundance: NA; d_gene: NA; v_gene: TRBV13
CDR3aa: CASSLPHSNEQFF; CDR3nt: TGTGCCAGCAGTTTGCCCCACAGCAATGAGCAGTTCTTC; j_gene: TRBJ2-1; abundance: NA; d_gene: NA; v_gene: TRBV28
CDR3aa: CASGGQVPGELFF; CDR3nt: TGTGCCAGCGGGGGACAGGTACCCGGGGAGCTGTTTTTT; j_gene: TRBJ2-2; abundance: NA; d_gene: TRBD1; v_gene: TRBV27
CDR3aa: CASSVRPLDIGNTIYF; CDR3nt: TGTGCCAGCAGTGTCAGGCCCTTGGATATAGGAAACACCATATATTTT; j_gene: TRBJ1-3; abundance: NA; d_gene: NA; v_gene: TRBV6-1
CDR3aa: CASSQTRGFDSPLHF; CDR3nt: TGTGCCAGCAGCCAAACCAGGGGTTTCGATTCACCCCTCCACTTT; j_gene: TRBJ1-6; abundance: few; d_gene: NA; v_gene: TRBV7-2
CDR3aa: CASSVGAGGTEAFF; CDR3nt: TGTGCCAGTAGTGTAGGAGCCGGGGGTACTGAAGCTTTCTTT; j_gene: TRBJ1-1; abundance: once; d_gene: NA; v_gene: TRBV19
CDR3aa: CASSFPGPDTQYF; CDR3nt: TGCGCCAGCAGCTTCCCAGGGCCAGATACGCAGTATTTT; j_gene: TRBJ2-3; abundance: NA; d_gene: NA; v_gene: TRBV5-1
CDR3aa: CASSPRYLRLAGTYEQYF; CDR3nt: TGCGCCAGCAGCCCAAGATACCTGAGACTAGCGGGGACCTACGAGCAGTACTTC; j_gene: TRBJ2-7; abundance: NA; d_gene: TRBD2; v_gene: TRBV4-1
CDR3aa: CASSLPLGQDNEQFF; CDR3nt: TGTGCCAGCAGCTTACCTCTGGGACAGGACAATGAGCAGTTCTTC; j_gene: TRBJ2-1; abundance: few; d_gene: TRBD1; v_gene: TRBV7-9
CDR3aa: CASRLSGGGLGELFF; CDR3nt: TGTGCCAGCAGGCTTAGCGGGGGGGGTCTCGGGGAGCTGTTTTTT; j_gene: TRBJ2-2; abundance: NA; d_gene: TRBD2; v_gene: TRBV6-1
CDR3aa: CASSTPPRVPSGANVLTF; CDR3nt: TGTGCCAGCAGTACCCCCCCCAGGGTCCCCTCTGGGGCCAACGTCCTGACTTTC; j_gene: TRBJ2-6; abundance: few; d_gene: NA; v_gene: TRBV7-9
CDR3aa: CAISPGLDEQFF; CDR3nt: TGTGCCATCAGCCCTGGACTAGACGAGCAGTTCTTC; j_gene: TRBJ2-1; abundance: few; d_gene: TRBD2; v_gene: TRBV10-3
CDR3aa: CASSLMGANTGELFF; CDR3nt: TGTGCCAGCAGCTTGATGGGGGCTAACACCGGGGAGCTGTTTTTT; j_gene: TRBJ2-2; abundance: NA; d_gene: NA; v_gene: TRBV5-6
CDR3aa: CASRKGQADTDTQYF; CDR3nt: TGCGCCAGCAGAAAGGGACAGGCCGACACAGATACGCAGTATTTT; j_gene: TRBJ2-3; abundance: NA; d_gene: TRBD1; v_gene: TRBV5-1
CDR3aa: CASSRTSGGYNEQFF; CDR3nt: TGTGCCAGCAGCCGAACTAGCGGGGGGTACAATGAGCAGTTCTTC; j_gene: TRBJ2-1; abundance: NA; d_gene: TRBD2; v_gene: TRBV14
CDR3aa: CASSLVDRAEAFF; CDR3nt: TGTGCCAGCAGCTTGGTTGACAGGGCTGAAGCTTTCTTT; j_gene: TRBJ1-1; abundance: NA; d_gene: TRBD1; v_gene: TRBV7-9
CDR3aa: CASSPRGTAHEQYF; CDR3nt: TGTGCCAGCTCCCCAAGGGGAACAGCCCACGAGCAGTACTTC; j_gene: TRBJ2-7; abundance: NA; d_gene: NA; v_gene: TRBV18
CDR3aa: CASSEGRQGPYEQYF; CDR3nt: TGTGCCAGCAGTGAAGGGAGACAGGGCCCCTACGAGCAGTACTTC; j_gene: TRBJ2-7; abundance: NA; d_gene: TRBD1; v_gene: TRBV6-1
CDR3aa: CASSLSGPQRGISNQPQHF; CDR3nt: TGTGCCAGCAGTTTATCGGGCCCACAGCGGGGTATAAGCAATCAGCCCCAGCATTTT; j_gene: TRBJ1-5; abundance: NA; d_gene: NA; v_gene: TRBV27
CDR3aa: CASSDGLAALAETQYF; CDR3nt: TGTGCCAGCAGCGACGGACTAGCGGCCCTTGCGGAGACCCAGTACTTC; j_gene: TRBJ2-5; abundance: once; d_gene: TRBD2; v_gene: TRBV5-4
CDR3aa: CASSQDPGNYSPLHF; CDR3nt: TGTGCCAGCAGCCAAGATCCCGGTAATTATTCACCCCTCCACTTT; j_gene: TRBJ1-6; abundance: once; d_gene: NA; v_gene: TRBV14
CDR3aa: CASSSVQGLTDTQYF; CDR3nt: TGTGCCAGCAGCTCCGTACAGGGTTTGACAGATACGCAGTATTTT; j_gene: TRBJ2-3; abundance: few; d_gene: NA; v_gene: TRBV7-9
CDR3aa: CASSHRGFNYGYTF; CDR3nt: TGTGCCAGCAGCCACAGGGGGTTTAACTATGGCTACACCTTC; j_gene: TRBJ1-2; abundance: NA; d_gene: NA; v_gene: TRBV21-1
CDR3aa: CASSIVTSLSSYNEQFF; CDR3nt: TGTGCCAGTAGTATTGTGACTTCCCTAAGCTCCTACAATGAGCAGTTCTTC; j_gene: TRBJ2-1; abundance: NA; d_gene: NA; v_gene: TRBV19